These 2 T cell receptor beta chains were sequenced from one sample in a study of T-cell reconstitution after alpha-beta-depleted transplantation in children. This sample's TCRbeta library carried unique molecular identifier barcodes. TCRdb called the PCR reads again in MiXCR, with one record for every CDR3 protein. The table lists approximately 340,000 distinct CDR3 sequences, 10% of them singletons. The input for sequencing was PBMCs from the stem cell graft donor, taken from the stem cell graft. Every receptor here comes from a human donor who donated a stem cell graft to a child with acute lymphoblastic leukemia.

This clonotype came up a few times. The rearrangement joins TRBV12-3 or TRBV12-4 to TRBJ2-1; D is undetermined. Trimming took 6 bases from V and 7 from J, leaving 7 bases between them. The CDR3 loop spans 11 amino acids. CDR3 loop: CASRNQNEQFF. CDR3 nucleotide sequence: TGTGCCAGCAGAAATCAGAATGAGCAGTTCTTC.

CDR3 coding DNA: TGTGCCAGCAGTGACCAAGGGGGATTCGAGACCCAGTACTTC. This codes for CASSDQGGFETQYF. The rearrangement joins TRBV13 to TRBJ2-5, with a possible D match to TRBD1 (6 bases). The CDR3 sequence is 14 residues long. Germline-derived CDR1 and CDR2 are PRHDT and FYEKMQ (reference sequence). Trimming took off 6 bases at V and 5 bases at J, with 16 bases between the two ends. The whole variable domain, filled in from reference TRBV13 and TRBJ2-5, reads AAGVIQSPRHLIKEKRETATLKCYPIPRHDTVYWYQQGPGQDPQFLISFYEKMQSDKGSIPDRFSAQQFSDYHSELNMSSLELGDSALYFCASSDQGGFETQYFGPGTRLLVL.